What follows is one T cell receptor beta chain and its context. Its specificity is unknown. V was pared by 11 bases and J by 5 bases, with 9 bases of the junction left unmatched. The CDR3 covers 13 residues. Germline-derived CDR1 and CDR2 are SGHVS and FQNEAQ. This entry belongs to a study of cytomegalovirus exposure and HLA in healthy donors. Study-level background: The study placed less than 90% of its roughly 400 genotyped donors in the Caucasian-associated ancestry cluster. Study findings and constraints: The authors assumed roughly uniform sequencing depth across donors for presence/absence analyses. 87-base-pair reads could not separate some V segments, including TRBV6-2 and TRBV6-3. Cytomegalovirus-associated TCR beta chains were listed, numbering some 170.

Researchers ran the PCR with 60 Vbeta and 13 Jbeta primers. The table came from immunoSEQ multiplex PCR; TCRdb's copy has only in-frame clones and leaves some out. The sample holds approximately 130,000 clones; less than 80% are singletons and the top ten take over 4%. The V and J genes are TRBV7-8 and TRBJ2-5; 9 bases align to TRBD1. The sample was PBMCs. This clonotype was sampled from a man aged 45-60 years in good health and CMV-seropositive. The CDR3 here is CASITGGRETQYF. CDR3 sequence (DNA): TGTGCCTCGATCACAGGGGGCCGGGAGACCCAGTACTTC.